This record looks at one T cell receptor beta chain sequence and its context. Its target is unknown. The data originate from a study of neoadjuvant anti-PD-1 for oral cavity cancer. Study information: Patients without progression received a fourth nivolumab dose around day 43, then surgical resection on days 50-56.

Study results and limitations: Higher pretreatment Treg/Th17 ratios tracked higher pretreatment blood clonality.

V was pared by 11 bases and J by 1 base, with 15 bases between. This CDR3 contains 14 residues. Germline CDR1 and CDR2: MNHNY and SVGAGI (reference sequence). Clones were read by immunoSEQ multiplex PCR, and TCRdb kept only the in-frame ones, dropping some. The table lists 20,000 to 25,000 clones, 25% to 35% of them singletons. Noted time point: after neoadjuvant nivolumab, at surgical resection. Patients had newly diagnosed, untreated stage II-IVA oral cavity squamous cell carcinoma. This TCR came from a person aged 35-80 years with oral cavity squamous cell carcinoma. The material was tumor tissue, obtained after nivolumab (anti-PD-1) treatment. The chain links TRBV6-6 to TRBJ2-1; D is perhaps TRBD1 (6 bases). The CDR3 here is CAGGAAASYNEQFF. Written as DNA, the CDR3 is TGTGCCGGGGGCGCCGCAGCTTCCTACAATGAGCAGTTCTTC.